The present T cell receptor beta chain was sequenced within a study of cytomegalovirus exposure and HLA in healthy donors. Points from the study as a whole: Some TCR beta chains (about 180 of them) were listed as cytomegalovirus-associated. A later analysis showed HLA-associated TCR beta chains outstripping equally common others in clonal expansion.

Primers: 60 Vbeta forward and 13 Jbeta reverse. TCRdb keeps only in-frame clones here, not all; method: immunoSEQ multiplex PCR. The table includes over 200,000 clones, almost 80% detected once. The CDR3 has 13 amino acids. The V and J ends lost 3 bases and 8 bases respectively, with 13 bases between them. Germline V gene sequence: CDR1 MDHEN, CDR2 SYDVKM. To note about this clone: The antigen is unknown.

The sample taken for sequencing was PBMCs. The source is a male donor in good health and CMV-seronegative. The chain combines TRBV28 with TRBJ1-2; D is ambiguous. The CDR3 sequence is CASSLVGISGYTF. CDR3 DNA sequence: TGTGCCAGCAGTTTGGTCGGGATAAGCGGCTACACCTTC.